A single sample gave rise to the 2 T cell receptor beta chains below, sequenced in a study of regulatory T cells in long-lasting Graves disease. Researchers made TCR beta libraries by using iRepertoire HTBI primers and running Arm-PCR on CDR3 regions. TCRdb used MiXCR to reprocess the multiplex PCR reads, holding one entry per CDR3 protein. The sample holds about 470,000 distinct CDR3 sequences, roughly 20% seen once. Time point meaning: persistent/refractory GD, antithyroid drugs over 5 years with positive TRAb. Construction of the TCR library relied on RNA isolated from PBMCs. This specimen consisted of peripheral blood mononuclear cells (PBMCs), obtained when the disease was refractory, from a patient treated with antithyroid drugs. The receptor set was obtained from a female donor with Graves disease.

Many counts were recorded for this clonotype. CDR3 sequence: CASSQVRGSGGYTF. CDR3 coding DNA: TGTGCCAGCAGCCAAGTCAGGGGGAGTGGCGGCTACACCTTC. V gene TRBV3-1 combines with J gene TRBJ1-2, with 7 bases fitting TRBD1. Germline CDR1 reads LGHDT; CDR2 reads YNNKEL (reference sequence). The V gene end was trimmed by 1 base and the J gene end by 8 bases; junction bases not matched to a gene: 7. The CDR3 covers 14 residues. Based on the CDR3 plus reference TRBV3-1 and TRBJ1-2, the full variable domain is DTAVSQTPKYLVTQMGNDKSIKCEQNLGHDTMYWYKQDSKKFLKIMFSYNNKELIINETVPNRFSPKSPDKAHLNLHINSLELGDSAVYFCASSQVRGSGGYTFGSGTRLTVV.

This clonotype was seen ten or more times. The chain carries TRBV2 and TRBJ2-2; a possible D gene is TRBD2 (5 bases). Trimming took 7 bases from V and 4 from J, leaving 13 bases between them. Germline loops: CDR1 SNHLY, CDR2 FYNNEI. The length of the CDR3 is 14 residues. In nucleotides, the CDR3 is TGTGCCAGCACTCGGGAAACAATCACCGGGGAGCTGTTTTTT. Amino acid sequence: CASTRETITGELFF.